This T cell receptor beta chain is from a study of blood T cell repertoires in COVID-19. As for the study in general: Both acute and convalescent COVID-19 samples were obtained from the United States, Italy and Spain. The cDNA or gDNA used as material had been derived from T cells, B-cell-depleted T cells, or PBMCs.

Authors' processing steps: Quantification of nucleated cells was approximated via reference gene primer amplification. The method was immunoSEQ multiplex PCR; TCRdb's version includes in-frame clones alone and lacks a portion of them. Clone size and V and J calls were adopted from that table, with D and trimming inferred from the DNA. The repertoire holds 160,000 or so clones, with 80% as singletons. The CDR3 has 16 residues. From germline, CDR1 is LGHDT and CDR2 YNNKEL (reference sequence). Unmatched junction bases numbered 10, after V lost 4 bases and J lost 8 bases. The gene calls are TRBV3-1 (or the pseudogene TRBV3-2) and TRBJ2-1, with 11 bases identical to TRBD2. The material sequenced was peripheral blood. The TCR sequence derives from a man in his fifties or sixties with acute or convalescent COVID-19. The CDR3 protein is CASSLTSGGPLDEQFF. CDR3 in DNA: TGTGCCAGCAGCCTTACTAGCGGGGGCCCGTTAGATGAGCAGTTCTTC.